The present TCR beta chain was sequenced within a study of blood T cell repertoires in COVID-19. Study overall: T cells, B-cell-depleted T cells, or PBMCs provided the cDNA or gDNA that served as material.

In the original processing: Cell counts per sample came from amplifying reference gene primers. Data came from immunoSEQ multiplex PCR; TCRdb stores just in-frame clones and leaves some out. From that table come the V and J calls and clone size; the DNA was used to work out D and trimming. In the table there are some 65,000 clones, around nine tenths of which are singletons. Germline V CDR1 and CDR2: SGHRS, YFSETQ. Trimming removed 1 base from V and 1 base from J, with 7 bases in between. The CDR3 is 14 residues long. The sample was peripheral blood. The J gene is TRBJ2-3, the V gene TRBV5-1; D not resolved. The origin of this receptor is a man in his 60s with acute or convalescent COVID-19. Written as DNA, the CDR3 is TGCGCCAGCAGCTTGCCGGTAGGCACAGATACGCAGTATTTT. Translated: CASSLPVGTDTQYF.